This T cell receptor (beta chain) was identified during a study of cytomegalovirus exposure and HLA in healthy donors. Looking at the study overall: As an earlier analysis found, 150 million to 200 million T cells yielded approximately 110 million unique TCR beta sequences.

This CDR3 is 10 amino acids long. The germline V gene has CDR1 DFQATT and CDR2 SNEGSKA (reference sequence). This clone was seen only a few times. Its matching antigen is unknown. A multiplex PCR was run with 60 Vbeta primers and 13 Jbeta primers. Profiled with immunoSEQ multiplex PCR; TCRdb holds only in-frame clones, not every one. In the table there are some 77,000 clones, 80% of which are singletons. Study observations and caveats: TCR sequences were mostly rare, though some public TCRs occurred in many donors.

V and J are TRBV20-1 and TRBJ2-1; D uncertain. This sequence originates from a man between 45 and 60 years old in good health and CMV-seropositive. The material sequenced was PBMCs. CDR3 residues: CSTVGNEQFF. Here the CDR3 DNA reads TGCAGCACGGTCGGGAATGAGCAGTTCTTC.